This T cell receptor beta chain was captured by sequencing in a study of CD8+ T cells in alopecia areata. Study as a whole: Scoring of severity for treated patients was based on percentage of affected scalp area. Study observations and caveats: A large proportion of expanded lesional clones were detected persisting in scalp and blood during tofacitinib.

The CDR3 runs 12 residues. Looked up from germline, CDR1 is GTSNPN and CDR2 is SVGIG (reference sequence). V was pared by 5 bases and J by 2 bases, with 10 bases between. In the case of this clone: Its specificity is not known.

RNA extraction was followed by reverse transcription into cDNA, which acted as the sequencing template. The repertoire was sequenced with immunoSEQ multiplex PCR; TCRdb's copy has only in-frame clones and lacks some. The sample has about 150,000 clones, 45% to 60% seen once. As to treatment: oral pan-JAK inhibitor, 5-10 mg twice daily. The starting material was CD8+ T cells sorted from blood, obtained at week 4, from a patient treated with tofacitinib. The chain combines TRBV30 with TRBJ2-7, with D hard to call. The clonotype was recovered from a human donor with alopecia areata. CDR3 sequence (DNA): TGTGCCTGGGAGGTGGGAACCTACGAGCAGTACTTC. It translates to CAWEVGTYEQYF.